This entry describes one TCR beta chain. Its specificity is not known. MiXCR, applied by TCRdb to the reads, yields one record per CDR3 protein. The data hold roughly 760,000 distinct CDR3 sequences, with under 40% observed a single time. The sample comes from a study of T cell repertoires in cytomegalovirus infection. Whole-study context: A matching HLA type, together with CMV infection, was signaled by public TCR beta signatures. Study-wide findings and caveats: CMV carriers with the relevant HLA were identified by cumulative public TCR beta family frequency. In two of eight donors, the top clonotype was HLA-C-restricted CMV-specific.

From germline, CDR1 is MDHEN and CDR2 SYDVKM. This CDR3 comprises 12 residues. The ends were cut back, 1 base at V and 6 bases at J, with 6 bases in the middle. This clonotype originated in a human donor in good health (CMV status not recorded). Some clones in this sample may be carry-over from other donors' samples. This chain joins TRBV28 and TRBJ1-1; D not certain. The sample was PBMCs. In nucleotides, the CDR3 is TGTGCCAGCAGTTTATCCAAAGCTGAAGCTTTCTTT. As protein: CASSLSKAEAFF.